Below are 7 T cell receptor beta chains sequenced from a single sample in a study of post-analysis software for immune sequencing data (dated by TCRdb to 2013 to 2016). Overall results and qualifications from the work: Significantly higher frequencies in patients than in controls were found for roughly 5 TRBV segments, including TRBV5-6, TRBV5-1 and TRBV20-1.

The library was prepared using PCR. Sequenced using an Illumina HiSeq 2500. To reduce PCR and sequencing biases, unique molecular identifiers were incorporated into the TCR beta cDNA libraries. The public reads were reanalyzed by TCRdb: fastp trimming at Q25, MiXCR alignment, in-frame beta chains only. Here each entry gathers all rows of one CDR3 protein and keeps the most common genes and DNA. The sample table holds around 710,000 distinct CDR3 sequences, of which about 43% were seen once. The top ten clonotypes cover around 4.7% of the sample. Antigens for these TCRs are unknown. Sequenced: blood. These TCRs come from a girl aged 5 to 17 with multiple sclerosis.

The chain employs TRBV29-1 and TRBJ2-1; TRBD2 matches at 10 bases. The junction had 10 bases not matched to a gene; V was cut back by 2 bases and J by 9 bases. The CDR3 spans 15 residues. Germline assignment: CDR1 SQVTM and CDR2 ANQGSEA. The CDR3 nucleotides read TGCAGCGTTGAATTTTCCCTAGCGGGAGCGGGTGAGCAGTTCTTC. Its protein is CSVEFSLAGAGEQFF.

This clonotype was seen a single time. The V and J genes are TRBV5-1 and TRBJ2-7; 8 bases line up with TRBD1. The V segment lost 2 bases and the J segment 6 bases; nucleotides outside the gene matches: 10. CDR3 length: 15 residues. CDR1 and CDR2 (germline): SGHRS, YFSETQ. CDR3 protein: CASSFTGTGPPEQYF. CDR3 sequence (DNA): TGCGCCAGCAGCTTTACGGGGACAGGCCCTCCCGAGCAGTACTTC.

A few counts support this clonotype. J is TRBJ1-1 and V is TRBV6-5; D is uncertain. The CDR3 totals 14 residues. Looked up from germline, CDR1 is MNHEY and CDR2 is SVGAGI. V dropped 3 bases and J dropped 3 bases, with 11 bases sitting between them. CDR3 amino acids: CASSYTIQDTEAFF. Here the CDR3 DNA reads TGTGCCAGCAGTTATACAATCCAAGACACTGAAGCTTTCTTT.

The V and J genes are TRBV6-1 and TRBJ1-1; D gene uncertain. CDR3 length equals 13 residues. Trimming stripped 6 bases from V and 1 base from J, with 9 bases between. Germline CDR1 is MNHNS and CDR2 is SASEGT. The CDR3 bases are TGTGCCAGCAGAACACACGAGAACACTGAAGCTTTCTTT. Translation gives CASRTHENTEAFF.

The V call is TRBV20-1, the J call TRBJ2-6; 7 nucleotides match TRBD2. Trimming took 6 bases from V and 2 from J; bases not matched to a gene: 4. The CDR3 runs 14 residues. Germline V gives CDR1 DFQATT, CDR2 SNEGSKA (reference sequence). In DNA, the CDR3 is TGCAGTGCCCCGAGCGGGGCTGGGGCCAACGTCCTGACTTTC. Encoded protein: CSAPSGAGANVLTF.

The chain recombines TRBV7-8 with TRBJ2-7; 7 nucleotides align to TRBD2. The germline V gene encodes CDR1 SGHVS and CDR2 FQNEAQ. V trimming: 2 bases; J trimming: 4 bases; junction bases outside the gene matches: 5. The CDR3 contains 14 residues. The chain's CDR3 is CASSLSTSRYEQYF. CDR3 coding DNA: TGTGCCAGCAGCTTATCGACTAGCCGGTACGAGCAGTACTTC.

This clonotype was recorded a few times. The chain couples TRBV11-2 to TRBJ2-4; perhaps TRBD1 as D (6 bases). Trimming shortened V by 3 bases and J by 3 bases, and 9 bases separated the two germline ends. This CDR3 is built from 14 residues. Germline CDR1 reads SGHAT; CDR2 reads FQNNGV. CDR3 in DNA: TGTGCCAGCAGCTTGTGGACAGACAAAAACATTCAGTACTTC. It codes for CASSLWTDKNIQYF.